The present entry profiles one T cell receptor beta chain with its context. The data originate from a study of T cells after somatic rescue of genetic block. The CDR3 extends over 15 amino acids. Germline V gene data show CDR1 as SGHNT and CDR2 as YYREEE (reference sequence). J was trimmed by 4 bases and V by 1 base; bases with no gene match: 3. TCRdb's table, derived via immunoSEQ multiplex PCR, lists solely in-frame clones and lacks some. The sample consists of tens of thousands of clones, about 96% of them appearing once. The clonotype comes from a child under two years old. Material for sequencing was peripheral blood mononuclear cells (PBMCs). V usage is TRBV5-4 and J usage is TRBJ2-3; 10 positions agree with TRBD2. CDR3 bases: TGTGCCAGCAGCTTGATAGCGGGAGGCTCAGATACGCAGTATTTT. This gives the protein CASSLIAGGSDTQYF.